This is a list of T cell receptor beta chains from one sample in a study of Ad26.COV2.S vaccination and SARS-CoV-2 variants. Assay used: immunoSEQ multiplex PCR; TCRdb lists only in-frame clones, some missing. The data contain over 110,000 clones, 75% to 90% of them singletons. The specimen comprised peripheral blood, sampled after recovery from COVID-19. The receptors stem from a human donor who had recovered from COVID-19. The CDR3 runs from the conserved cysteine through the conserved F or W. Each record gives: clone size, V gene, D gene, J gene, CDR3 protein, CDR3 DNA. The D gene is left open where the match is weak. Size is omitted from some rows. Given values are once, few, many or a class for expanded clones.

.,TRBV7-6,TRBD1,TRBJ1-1,CASRLRDRDTEAFF,TGTGCCAGCAGACTACGGGACAGGGACACTGAAGCTTTCTTT
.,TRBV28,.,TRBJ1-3,CASSLLPSSGNTIYF,TGTGCCAGCAGTTTACTGCCAAGCTCTGGAAACACCATATATTTT
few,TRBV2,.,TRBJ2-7,CASSKGGGGEQYF,TGTGCCAGCTCAAAAGGGGGGGGCGGCGAGCAGTACTTC
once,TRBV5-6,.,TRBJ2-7,CASSLRDNYEQYF,TGTGCCAGCAGCTTACGGGATAACTACGAGCAGTACTTC
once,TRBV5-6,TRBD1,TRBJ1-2,CASSQDRKDYGYTF,TGTGCCAGCAGCCAGGACAGGAAAGATTATGGCTACACCTTC
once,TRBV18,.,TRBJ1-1,CASSLPHSLNTEAFF,TGTGCCAGCTCACTTCCCCACAGCCTGAACACTGAAGCTTTCTTT
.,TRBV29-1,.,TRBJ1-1,CSANGAGMNTEAFF,TGCAGCGCCAACGGGGCCGGGATGAACACTGAAGCTTTCTTT
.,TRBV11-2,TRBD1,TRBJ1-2,CASSPYPRDRVNYGYTF,TGTGCCAGCAGCCCCTACCCCCGGGACAGGGTTAACTATGGCTACACCTTC
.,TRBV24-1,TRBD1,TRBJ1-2,CATSARGVNYGYTF,TGTGCCACCAGTGCCAGGGGGGTTAACTATGGCTACACCTTC
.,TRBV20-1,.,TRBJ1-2,CSARGGGYTF,TGCAGTGCTAGAGGTGGGGGCTACACCTTC
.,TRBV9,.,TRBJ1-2,CASSVDPRGADYGYTF,TGTGCCAGCAGCGTAGACCCGCGGGGCGCAGACTATGGCTACACCTTC
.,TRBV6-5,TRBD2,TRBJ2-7,CASSLSWAGDYEQYF,TGTGCCAGCAGCCTCTCCTGGGCGGGGGACTACGAGCAGTACTTC
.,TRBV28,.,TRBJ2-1,CASSPLISYNEQFF,TGTGCCAGCAGTCCGCTAATCTCCTACAATGAGCAGTTCTTC
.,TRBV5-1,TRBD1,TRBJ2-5,CASSSTGGGRGETQYF,TGCGCCAGCAGCTCAACAGGGGGCGGGAGAGGAGAGACCCAGTACTTC
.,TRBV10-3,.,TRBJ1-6,CAISPDSRASPLHF,TGTGCCATCAGCCCCGACAGTCGCGCGTCACCCCTCCACTTT
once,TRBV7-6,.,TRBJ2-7,CASSLRQDYEQYF,TGTGCCAGCAGCTTACGACAGGACTACGAGCAGTACTTC
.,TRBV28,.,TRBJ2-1,CASGTGRLYNEQFF,TGTGCCAGCGGTACAGGGAGGCTATACAATGAGCAGTTCTTC
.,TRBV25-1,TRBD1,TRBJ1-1,CASSEWDRGAKTEAFF,TGTGCCAGCAGTGAATGGGACAGGGGAGCAAAGACTGAAGCTTTCTTT
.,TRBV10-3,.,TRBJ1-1,CAISEGSAEAFF,TGTGCCATCAGTGAGGGGTCAGCCGAAGCTTTCTTT
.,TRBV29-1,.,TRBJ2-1,CSVLPSGRGGYNEQFF,TGCAGCGTTCTCCCATCGGGGCGGGGCGGGTACAATGAGCAGTTCTTC
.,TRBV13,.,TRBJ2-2,CASSLPGLTGELFF,TGTGCCAGCAGCTTACCCGGACTCACCGGGGAGCTGTTTTTT
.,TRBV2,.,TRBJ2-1,CASNKEFADNEQFF,TGTGCCAGCAATAAGGAATTTGCGGACAATGAGCAGTTCTTC
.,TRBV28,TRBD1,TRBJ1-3,CASTTTGQGGNTIYF,TGTGCCAGCACAACGACGGGACAGGGGGGAAACACCATATATTTT
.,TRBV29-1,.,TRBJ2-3,CSAGGSPISTDTQYF,TGCAGCGCCGGGGGCAGCCCAATTAGCACAGATACGCAGTATTTT
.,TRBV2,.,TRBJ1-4,CASLWRRSTNEKLFF,TGTGCCAGCCTCTGGAGACGGTCAACTAATGAAAAACTGTTTTTT
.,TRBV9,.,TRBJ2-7,CASSPHEQYF,TGTGCCAGCAGCCCGCATGAGCAGTACTTC
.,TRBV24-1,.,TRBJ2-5,CATSDIDRDKETQYF,TGTGCCACCAGTGATATAGACCGGGACAAAGAGACCCAGTACTTC
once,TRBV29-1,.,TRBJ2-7,CSVVGSYEQYF,TGCAGCGTGGTTGGATCCTACGAGCAGTACTTC
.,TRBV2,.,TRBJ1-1,CASSPERGGTEAFF,TGTGCCAGCAGTCCGGAAAGGGGGGGCACTGAAGCTTTCTTT
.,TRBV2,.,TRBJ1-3,CASSGETWVSSGNTIYF,TGTGCCAGCAGTGGCGAGACCTGGGTATCCTCTGGAAACACCATATATTTT
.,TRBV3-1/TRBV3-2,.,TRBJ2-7,CASSTAEQGSYEQYF,TGTGCCAGCAGCACCGCGGAGCAGGGTTCCTACGAGCAGTACTTC
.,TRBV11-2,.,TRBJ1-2,CASEENRFYGYTF,TGTGCCAGCGAGGAAAACAGGTTCTATGGCTACACCTTC
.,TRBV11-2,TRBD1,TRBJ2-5,CASSLGQDQETQYF,TGTGCCAGCAGCCTTGGACAGGACCAAGAGACCCAGTACTTC
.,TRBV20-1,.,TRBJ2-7,CSARVVDEQYF,TGCAGTGCTAGAGTGGTAGACGAGCAGTACTTC
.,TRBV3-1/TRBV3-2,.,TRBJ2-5,CASSQYRQIQETQYF,TGTGCCAGCAGCCAATATCGACAGATCCAAGAGACCCAGTACTTC
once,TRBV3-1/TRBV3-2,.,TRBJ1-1,CASSQGRQRLEAFF,TGTGCCAGCAGCCAAGGACGGCAGAGGTTGGAAGCTTTCTTT
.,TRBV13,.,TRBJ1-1,CASSLPMNTEAFF,TGTGCCAGCAGCTTACCCATGAACACTGAAGCTTTCTTT